The next 21 T cell receptor beta chains were all read from a single sample in a study of CD8+CD57+ T cells in acquired aplastic anemia (dated by TCRdb to 2016 to 2018). Patients chosen for sequencing had shown expansion of CD8+CD57+ cells by flow cytometry. The reads were generated on an Illumina HiSeq 2000. TCR beta VDJ combination and CDR3 sequence profiling used genomic DNA as the template. Using fastp trimming at Q25 and MiXCR clonotype assembly, TCRdb reanalyzed the public sequencing data and kept in-frame beta chains. All rows with the same CDR3 protein become a single entry with the most common DNA and genes. Recorded for this sample are around 200,000 distinct CDR3 sequences; around 50% of them occurred a single time. The ten largest clones take up 13% of the sample. Sample: sorted CD4+, CD8+, or CD8+CD57+ T cells (not recorded which) from PBMCs. All receptors come from a human donor with aplastic anemia.

V and J are TRBV7-8 and TRBJ1-1; TRBD1 agrees at 7 bases. Germline CDR1 reads SGHVS; CDR2 reads FQNEAQ. This CDR3 contains 13 residues. The V segment lost 7 bases and the J segment 4 bases; nucleotides outside the gene matches: 6. The CDR3, as DNA: TGTGCCAGCACCCCGGGACAGTTCACTGAAGCTTTCTTT. Protein sequence: CASTPGQFTEAFF.

This clonotype has a count of ten or more. V gene TRBV7-9 combines with J gene TRBJ2-1; 11 bases line up with TRBD2. The V and J ends lost 5 bases and 9 bases, in that order; junction bases with no gene match: 9. Germline assignment: CDR1 SEHNR and CDR2 FQNEAQ (reference sequence). The CDR3 runs to 15 residues. In nucleotides, the CDR3 is TGTGCCAGCAGCGCTAGCGGGGGGATTTTGGGTGAGCAGTTCTTC. Protein: CASSASGGILGEQFF.

This clonotype was recorded a few times. This chain joins TRBV18 and TRBJ2-7; D unclear. Trimming cost V 0 bases and J 3 bases, with 6 bases left between them. This CDR3 has 13 residues. Germline CDR1 KGHSH, CDR2 LQKENI. The CDR3 nucleotides are TGTGCCAGCTCACCACCTTCAAACTACGAGCAGTACTTC. Amino acids: CASSPPSNYEQYF.

V and J are TRBV11-1 and TRBJ2-7; 14 nucleotides agree with TRBD2. Germline trimming cut 5 bases from V and 7 bases from J; bases unmatched to any gene: 19. CDR1 and CDR2 from the germline V gene are SGHAT and FQDESV (reference sequence). The CDR3 is 19 residues long. CDR3 residues: CASSRHGTSGGPVLWEQYF. The CDR3 DNA reads TGTGCCAGCAGCCGACACGGGACTAGCGGGGGCCCGGTACTGTGGGAGCAGTACTTC.

This clonotype was counted ten times or more. The genes are TRBV6-5 and TRBJ1-2, with D possibly matching TRBD1 (5 bases). Germline V gene sequence: CDR1 MNHEY, CDR2 SVGAGI. V was pared by 3 bases and J by 8 bases, with 25 bases between. CDR3 length equals 17 residues. CDR3: CASSYEGWRDGSRGYTF. The CDR3 region has the DNA TGTGCCAGCAGTTATGAAGGGTGGAGGGACGGGAGCCGCGGCTACACCTTC.

This clonotype occurred many times. The chain recombines TRBV7-2 with TRBJ2-2; 8 positions match TRBD1. CDR1 and CDR2 from the germline V gene are SGHTA and FQGNSA. CDR3 length equals 16 residues. Trimming took 4 bases from V and 2 from J; bases not matched to a gene: 6. The DNA of the CDR3 is TGTGCCAGCAGCTACTACCAGGGGGCCAACACCGGGGAGCTGTTTTTT. It is translated as CASSYYQGANTGELFF.

This clonotype was picked up many times. The V call is TRBV5-4, the J call TRBJ2-5; 8 bases fit TRBD2. Trimming took 2 bases from V and 2 from J; bases not matched to a gene: 8. Looked up from germline, CDR1 is SGHNT and CDR2 is YYREEE (reference sequence). There are 16 residues in the CDR3. CDR3 region: CASSLPTGGIQETQYF. Written as DNA, the CDR3 is TGTGCCAGCAGCTTACCCACGGGGGGGATACAAGAGACCCAGTACTTC.

A note on this clonotype: The junction differs from germline at one of its ends, possibly a read error. The V call is TRBV20-1, the J call TRBJ2-7, with TRBD2 matching 7 bases. Per germline, CDR1 DFQATT and CDR2 SNEGSKA (reference sequence). This CDR3 contains 12 residues. The CDR3 is CSARTSTYAQYF. DNA for the CDR3: TGCAGTGCTCGGACTAGTACCTACGCGCAGTACTTC.

J is TRBJ2-2 and V is TRBV7-9; tentatively, D is TRBD2 (6 bases). Between the trimmed V and J ends, which lost 3 bases and 7 bases, there was a span of 6 bases. This CDR3 has 12 residues. In germline, CDR1 is SEHNR, CDR2 FQNEAQ (reference sequence). CDR3 DNA sequence: TGTGCCAGCAGCTTTAGCGGCGGGGAGCTGTTTTTT. It codes for CASSFSGGELFF.

The chain combines TRBV20-1 with TRBJ2-7, with TRBD2 matching over 12 bases. V lost 6 bases, J lost 7 bases, and 7 bases stayed unmatched. There are 13 residues in the CDR3. Germline V gene sequence: CDR1 DFQATT, CDR2 SNEGSKA (reference sequence). CDR3 residues: CSAELAGGHEQYF. CDR3 nucleotide sequence: TGCAGTGCGGAACTAGCGGGGGGTCATGAGCAGTACTTC.

The sample holds a few counts of this clonotype. This chain connects TRBV20-1 to TRBJ2-1; possibly TRBD2 for D (6 bases). The length of the CDR3 is 14 residues. The germline V and J ends were trimmed by 6 bases and 5 bases, with 17 bases remaining between them. Germline CDR1 and CDR2: DFQATT and SNEGSKA (reference sequence). This CDR3 reads CSAPGGTSNNEQFF. The CDR3, as DNA: TGCAGTGCCCCCGGCGGGACCAGTAACAATGAGCAGTTCTTC.

J is TRBJ2-7 and V is TRBV2; 7 positions agree with TRBD2. From germline, CDR1 is SNHLY and CDR2 FYNNEI. The trim removed 6 bases at V and 5 bases at J, leaving 10 bases unmatched. The CDR3 sequence is 14 residues long. The CDR3 region has the DNA TGTGCCAGCAGCGGCTGGGGGGGATACGACGAGCAGTACTTC. The encoded protein is CASSGWGGYDEQYF.

Regarding this clonotype: With a much larger clone just one base away, this may be a read error. The conserved phenylalanine or tryptophan normally closing the CDR3 is absent here, so this likely arose from a read error. The chain couples TRBV6-4 to TRBJ2-1; D is unresolved. The CDR3 length is 16 residues. V lost 0 bases, J lost 0 bases, and 9 bases lay in between. The germline V gene encodes CDR1 MRHNA and CDR2 SNTAGT. In DNA form, the CDR3 reads TGTGCCAGCAGTGACTCGGGCAGCATCTCCTACAATGAGCAGTTCCTC. Translation: CASSDSGSISYNEQFL.

Turning to this clonotype: Sequence at one end of the junction differs from germline and may be a read error. J is TRBJ1-1 and V is TRBV19; D not resolved. Germline CDR1 is LNHDA and CDR2 is SQIVND (reference sequence). The CDR3 has 14 residues. The CDR3 region has the DNA TGTGCCAGTAGTCAGTCCTGGGTGAACACTGAGGCTTTCTTT. Translated: CASSQSWVNTEAFF.

This chain connects TRBV12-3 or TRBV12-4 to TRBJ1-3; D gene ambiguous. The length of the CDR3 is 12 residues. The germline V and J ends were trimmed by 5 bases and 8 bases, with 10 bases remaining between them. CDR3: CASSIDQYTIYF. CDR3 nucleotide sequence: TGTGCCAGCAGTATTGACCAGTACACCATATATTTT.

The J gene is TRBJ1-1, the V gene TRBV19, with 9 bases matching TRBD1. This CDR3 contains 14 residues. Trimming removed 6 bases from V and 7 bases from J; junction bases left unmatched: 9. Germline CDR1 is LNHDA and CDR2 is SQIVND (reference sequence). DNA for the CDR3: TGTGCCAGTAGACACAGGGGGCGCTCGGATGAAGCTTTCTTT. Its protein is CASRHRGRSDEAFF.

This clonotype was seen ten or more times. The chain employs TRBV11-2 and TRBJ1-1; D is undetermined. CDR1 and CDR2 from the germline V gene are SGHAT and FQNNGV. This CDR3 comprises 13 residues. V lost 2 bases, J lost 7 bases, and 11 bases lay in between. The CDR3 here is CASSLFGSIEAFF. In nucleotides, the CDR3 is TGTGCCAGCAGCTTATTCGGCAGTATTGAAGCTTTCTTT.

This clonotype was detected ten times or more. The V gene is TRBV4-2, the J gene TRBJ2-1; D might be TRBD2 (5 bases). CDR3 length: 16 amino acids. The germline V and J ends were trimmed by 0 bases and 11 bases, with 20 bases remaining between them. Per the germline V gene, CDR1 is LGHNA and CDR2 is YNFKEQ. In nucleotides, the CDR3 is TGTGCCAGCAGCCAAGATGAGTCGGGGATACCTGGGCAGCAGTTCTTC. Encoded protein: CASSQDESGIPGQQFF.

The V and J genes are TRBV2 and TRBJ2-7, with D hard to call. The CDR3 sequence is 12 residues long. V was shortened by 7 bases and J by 3 bases, with 10 bases between the two germline ends. CDR1 is SNHLY, CDR2 FYNNEI, per germline. CDR3 loop: CASTVLDYEQYF. The CDR3 DNA sequence: TGTGCCAGCACCGTTCTAGACTACGAGCAGTACTTC. Using reference TRBV2 and TRBJ2-7 for the parts outside the CDR3, the full variable domain is EPEVTQTPSHQVTQMGQEVILRCVPISNHLYFYWYRQILGQKVEFLVSFYNNEISEKSEIFDDQFSVERPDGSNFTLKIRSTKLEDSAMYFCASTVLDYEQYFGPGTRLTVT.

This clonotype has ten or more counts. The rearrangement links TRBV19 to TRBJ2-7; 7 bases map to TRBD1. There are 14 residues in the CDR3. V lost 2 bases to trimming and J lost 3 bases; unmatched junction nucleotides: 4. Germline V CDR1 and CDR2: LNHDA, SQIVND (reference sequence). CDR3 DNA: TGTGCCAGTAGTATATCGGACAGGTACTACGAGCAGTACTTC. This sequence encodes CASSISDRYYEQYF.

The chain recombines TRBV9 with TRBJ2-1; 11 positions agree with TRBD2. Losses at the gene ends were 2 bases for V and 8 bases for J; bases not matched to a gene: 6. CDR1 is SGDLS, CDR2 YYNGEE, per germline. The CDR3 is made up of 15 amino acids. CDR3 nucleotides: TGTGCCAGCAGCGTTACTAGCGGGAGTTTGGATGAGCAGTTCTTC. Its protein is CASSVTSGSLDEQFF. Supplemented by reference TRBV9 and TRBJ2-1, the full variable domain reads DSGVTQTPKHLITATGQRVTLRCSPRSGDLSVYWYQQSLDQGLQFLIQYYNGEERAKGNILERFSAQQFPDLHSELNLSSLELGDSALYFCASSVTSGSLDEQFFGPGTRLTVL.